The clone carrying this TCR beta chain came up many times. What it binds is unknown. This sample is part of a study of T-cell memory formation after mild COVID-19. TCRdb recomputed calls from the 5' RACE reads with MiXCR, one row per CDR3 protein. The data show about 210,000 distinct CDR3 sequences, 27% seen once. The study, taken as a whole, reports: A second wave expanding day 15 to 37 was CD4+-biased; contracting clones were balanced. Nothing showed for sure that second-wave clones peaking on day 37 were SARS-CoV-2 specific. The study detected some responding clones in pre-infection memory, suggesting cross-reactive memory joined. Those CD4+ clones that contracted were mainly in CM and EM (CD8+ ones in EMRA).

The TCR sequence derives from an adult woman who had mild COVID-19 (a few samples of this study predate the infection). Cell type and time point are not known. The sample comprised PBMCs or a T cell subset sorted from them (not recorded which).

The CDR3 sequence: CASSPVGSPETQYF. In DNA, the CDR3 is TGCGCCAGCAGCCCTGTCGGCAGCCCAGAGACCCAGTACTTC. The chain couples TRBV5-1 to TRBJ2-5; no clear D gene. V lost 4 bases and J 4 bases, leaving 14 bases between the germline ends. The CDR3 totals 14 residues. The germline V gene has CDR1 SGHRS and CDR2 YFSETQ.